The 30 T cell receptor beta chains in this list originate from one sample, sequenced in a study of early T cells in non-severe SARS-CoV-2 infection. TCRdb re-called the 5' RACE reads with MiXCR, one entry per CDR3 protein. The sample lists 100,000 to 150,000 distinct CDR3 sequences; under 15% were seen once. Sequenced material: whole blood. The receptor set was obtained from an adult who was a healthcare worker with PCR-confirmed SARS-CoV-2 infection or an uninfected control (not recorded which).

The chain employs TRBV7-6 and TRBJ2-2; 8 bases are shared with TRBD2. V lost 6 bases, J lost 5 bases, and 8 bases stayed unmatched. The CDR3 runs 15 residues. Germline lookup yields CDR1 SGHVS and CDR2 FNYEAQ. The CDR3 DNA reads TGTGCCAGCAGTCCCGGGGGGGGAGCGACCGGGGAGCTGTTTTTT. It is translated as CASSPGGGATGELFF.

The CDR3 bases are TGTGCCAGCAGCTTATTGGGGGGACTGGGTGCGGAGCAGTTCTTC. Protein sequence: CASSLLGGLGAEQFF. This chain connects TRBV7-3 to TRBJ2-1, with D possibly matching TRBD2 (6 bases). The CDR3 runs 15 residues. Germline assignment: CDR1 SGHTA and CDR2 FQGTGA. V gave up 2 bases and J gave up 10 bases, with 18 bases separating them.

The sample holds a few counts of this clonotype. The rearrangement uses TRBV4-1 and TRBJ2-7; D may be TRBD1 (6 bases). CDR1 is MGHRA, CDR2 YSYEKL, per germline. The CDR3 totals 16 residues. V was shortened by 0 bases and J by 0 bases, with 12 bases between the two germline ends. The CDR3 reads CASSQDGQLSSYEQYF. CDR3 in DNA: TGCGCCAGCAGCCAAGATGGACAGTTAAGCTCCTACGAGCAGTACTTC.

V gene TRBV24-1 combines with J gene TRBJ2-2; D is uncertain. Germline V gene lookup returns CDR1 KGHDR and CDR2 SFDVKD. The CDR3 covers 15 residues. V lost 2 bases, J lost 1 base, and 7 bases lay in between. The CDR3 DNA sequence: TGTGCCACCAGTGATTCTTTCATGAACACCGGGGAGCTGTTTTTT. Translation gives CATSDSFMNTGELFF.

This clonotype was detected a few times. DNA for the CDR3: TGTGCCAGCAGCCTCCAGGGTATGAACACTGAAGCTTTCTTT. Translating gives CASSLQGMNTEAFF. V usage is TRBV3-1 and J usage is TRBJ1-1, with D perhaps matching TRBD1 (5 bases). From germline, CDR1 is LGHDT and CDR2 YNNKEL (reference sequence). The CDR3 consists of 14 residues. Trimming stripped 4 bases from V and 0 bases from J, with 9 bases between.

This chain connects TRBV10-2 to TRBJ1-5, with D possibly TRBD1 on 6 matching bases. CDR1 is WSHSY and CDR2 is SAAADI in the germline V gene. The ends were cut back, 8 bases at V and 2 bases at J, with 10 bases in the middle. This CDR3 contains 13 residues. The CDR3 DNA sequence: TGCGCCAGCGGAGGGGGAGGCAATCAGCCCCAGCATTTT. Translated: CASGGGGNQPQHF.

This clonotype was counted between two and nine times. The rearrangement uses TRBV29-1 and TRBJ2-1; 9 nucleotides match TRBD2. This CDR3 spans 16 amino acids. Germline lookup yields CDR1 SQVTM and CDR2 ANQGSEA. The junction had 14 bases not matched to a gene; V was cut back by 3 bases and J by 8 bases. The CDR3 loop is CSVDDATSGRLDEQFF. The CDR3 coding sequence is TGCAGCGTTGACGACGCCACTAGCGGGCGTCTCGATGAGCAGTTCTTC.

V usage is TRBV3-1 and J usage is TRBJ2-1, with D perhaps matching TRBD2 (5 bases). CDR1 is LGHDT and CDR2 is YNNKEL in the germline V gene (reference sequence). The CDR3 sequence is 12 residues long. Trimming removed 3 bases from V and 9 bases from J, with 9 bases in between. The CDR3 nucleotides are TGTGCCAGCAGCCACGGGGAGCTTGAGCAGTTCTTC. Its translation is CASSHGELEQFF.

The chain combines TRBV6-6 with TRBJ2-2; TRBD2 aligns across 11 bases. The CDR3 consists of 17 residues. V shed 2 bases and J 6 bases; nucleotides not matched to a gene: 8. CDR1 MNHNY and CDR2 SVGAGI come from the germline V gene (reference sequence). CDR3 sequence (DNA): TGTGCCAGCAGTTACCCCACCCCGGGACTAGCGGCCGGGGAGCTGTTTTTT. Protein product: CASSYPTPGLAAGELFF.

This clonotype has ten or more counts. The chain carries TRBV5-1 and TRBJ2-2; no clear D. There are 16 residues in the CDR3. Germline CDR1 reads SGHRS; CDR2 reads YFSETQ. The V end lost 0 bases, the J end lost 0 bases, and 9 bases lay between the germline ends. The CDR3: CASSLVQHANTGELFF. CDR3 in DNA: TGCGCCAGCAGCTTGGTACAGCACGCGAACACCGGGGAGCTGTTTTTT.

This clonotype was recorded a few times. This chain connects TRBV10-3 to TRBJ2-7; D may be TRBD1 (5 bases). Per germline, CDR1 ENHRY and CDR2 SYGVKD. V was trimmed by 10 bases and J by 0 bases, leaving 16 bases between them. This CDR3 is built from 14 residues. The CDR3 region is CASRPRAVSYEQYF. CDR3 coding DNA: TGTGCCAGCCGACCCAGGGCCGTCTCCTACGAGCAGTACTTC.

This sequence joins TRBV7-8 and TRBJ2-2; TRBD1 agrees at 10 bases. The CDR3 covers 15 residues. Germline V gene data show CDR1 as SGHVS and CDR2 as FQNEAQ. V was clipped by 11 bases and J by 4 bases; unmatched bases: 10. CDR3 loop: CAGRAGTGATGELFF. CDR3 nucleotides: TGTGCCGGGAGAGCCGGGACAGGGGCCACCGGGGAGCTGTTTTTT.

This clonotype was seen more than once but under ten times. This chain links TRBV20-1 with TRBJ1-1, with TRBD1 as a possible D gene (6 bases). V was shortened by 5 bases and J by 0 bases, with 16 bases between the two germline ends. Germline V lookup: CDR1 DFQATT, CDR2 SNEGSKA (reference sequence). The CDR3 extends over 15 amino acids. The CDR3 region is CSAARTNRVNTEAFF. In nucleotides, the CDR3 is TGCAGTGCTGCGCGTACCAACAGGGTGAACACTGAAGCTTTCTTT.

The chain carries TRBV2 and TRBJ2-7; 7 bases match TRBD2. Germline assignment: CDR1 SNHLY and CDR2 FYNNEI. The CDR3 extends over 14 amino acids. Trimming cost V 4 bases and J 3 bases; bases outside gene matches: 6. CDR3 region: CASSGTRPLYEQYF. The CDR3 region has the DNA TGTGCCAGCAGTGGGACTAGACCTCTCTACGAGCAGTACTTC.

This clonotype was recorded a few times. J is TRBJ1-1 and V is TRBV12-3 or TRBV12-4, with TRBD1 matching 8 bases. The CDR3 spans 15 residues. Trimming took 4 bases from V and 4 from J; bases not matched to a gene: 8. Here the CDR3 reads CASSYRTGRGTEAFF. The CDR3, as DNA: TGTGCCAGCAGTTACCGGACAGGGCGGGGCACTGAAGCTTTCTTT.

This clonotype was seen a handful of times. The rearrangement uses TRBV11-2 and TRBJ1-1; D may be TRBD1 (5 bases). The CDR3 contains 15 residues. Deletions cut 5 bases from V and 4 bases from J, with 17 bases between. CDR1 and CDR2 (germline): SGHAT, FQNNGV. The CDR3 reads CASSPAGFMSTEAFF. CDR3 nucleotides: TGTGCCAGCAGCCCCGCAGGGTTTATGAGCACTGAAGCTTTCTTT.

The chain carries TRBV11-2 and TRBJ2-3; D is undetermined. V shed 4 bases and J shed 7 bases, with 15 bases lying between them. CDR3 length: 14 amino acids. Germline CDR1 and CDR2: SGHAT and FQNNGV. The CDR3 coding sequence is TGTGCCAGCAGCTCGACCCGAGCTGCCTATACGCAGTATTTT. It yields the protein CASSSTRAAYTQYF.

The chain uses TRBV6-1 and TRBJ2-3; a weak D match, TRBD1 (6 bases). V was shortened by 4 bases and J by 4 bases, with 15 bases between the two germline ends. Germline loops: CDR1 MNHNS, CDR2 SASEGT. The CDR3 has 15 amino acids. The CDR3 loop reads CASSVTQGRADTQYF. CDR3 coding DNA: TGTGCCAGCAGTGTAACCCAGGGGCGGGCAGATACGCAGTATTTT.

This clonotype turned up a few times. The rearrangement uses TRBV12-3 or TRBV12-4 and TRBJ1-1; D is undetermined. The V end lost 0 bases, the J end lost 7 bases, and 15 bases lay between the germline ends. The length of the CDR3 is 15 residues. The CDR3 sequence is CASSLAANWVGEAFF. The CDR3 DNA reads TGTGCCAGCAGTTTAGCCGCTAACTGGGTGGGTGAAGCTTTCTTT.

The chain has TRBV12-3 or TRBV12-4 and TRBJ2-1; D could derive from TRBD1 or TRBD2 (5 bases each). Trimming removed 5 bases from V and 10 bases from J, with 24 bases in between. This CDR3 spans 16 amino acids. Here the CDR3 reads CASSLTPGTEWREQFF. CDR3 bases: TGTGCCAGCAGTCTGACCCCCGGGACGGAATGGAGAGAGCAGTTCTTC.

This clonotype was counted only a few times. The rearrangement links TRBV20-1 to TRBJ2-3; D is possibly TRBD2 (6 bases). The V end was cut by 4 bases, the J end by 1 base, with 15 bases between. The germline CDR1 and CDR2 sequences are DFQATT and SNEGSKA (reference sequence). CDR3 length: 15 residues. The CDR3 is CSAISKKRGTDTQYF. CDR3 DNA sequence: TGCAGTGCTATTTCCAAAAAGCGGGGCACAGATACGCAGTATTTT.

The chain couples TRBV11-3 to TRBJ2-2, with unresolved D. Trimming stripped 5 bases from V and 1 base from J, with 8 bases between. This CDR3 is 14 amino acids long. Germline CDR1 SGHNT, CDR2 YENEEA. The CDR3 sequence: CASSQHGNTGELFF. The CDR3 DNA is TGTGCCAGCAGCCAACATGGGAACACCGGGGAGCTGTTTTTT.

The chain links TRBV9 to TRBJ2-1; D is perhaps TRBD1 or TRBD2 (6 bases each). Germline values: CDR1 SGDLS, CDR2 YYNGEE. Trimming shortened V by 0 bases and J by 6 bases, and 13 bases separated the two germline ends. This CDR3 comprises 15 residues. In DNA form, the CDR3 reads TGTGCCAGCAGCGTAGCTAGGGGGGCGATCAATGAGCAGTTCTTC. Translating gives CASSVARGAINEQFF.

The chain combines TRBV3-1 with TRBJ1-3, with 7 bases identical to TRBD1. The CDR3 consists of 15 residues. Germline CDR1 LGHDT, CDR2 YNNKEL (reference sequence). V shed 6 bases, J shed 0 bases, and the junction held 5 bases outside the gene matches. In DNA form, the CDR3 reads TGTGCCAGCAGGGGGACAGCCTACTCTGGAAACACCATATATTTT. This sequence encodes CASRGTAYSGNTIYF. Combining the CDR3 with reference TRBV3-1 and TRBJ1-3 gives the whole variable domain DTAVSQTPKYLVTQMGNDKSIKCEQNLGHDTMYWYKQDSKKFLKIMFSYNNKELIINETVPNRFSPKSPDKAHLNLHINSLELGDSAVYFCASRGTAYSGNTIYFGEGSWLTVV.

The J gene is TRBJ2-3, the V gene TRBV29-1; no clear D. V dropped 6 bases and J dropped 2 bases, with 12 bases sitting between them. This CDR3 is built from 13 residues. CDR1 is SQVTM and CDR2 is ANQGSEA in the germline V gene. CDR3 DNA sequence: TGCAGCGTGGTCCGGCATAACACAGATACGCAGTATTTT. Amino acids: CSVVRHNTDTQYF.

The chain carries TRBV9 and TRBJ1-1; D is unclear. The CDR3 sequence is 13 residues long. V was trimmed by 3 bases and J by 4 bases, leaving 10 bases between them. CDR1 and CDR2 from the germline V gene are SGDLS and YYNGEE. The CDR3: CASSEIGVTEAFF. The CDR3 coding sequence is TGTGCCAGCAGCGAGATTGGGGTCACTGAAGCTTTCTTT.

This chain's CDR3 is CASTSSWGEYNEQFF. CDR3 nucleotide sequence: TGTGCCAGCACCTCATCCTGGGGAGAATACAATGAGCAGTTCTTC. The chain has TRBV12-3 or TRBV12-4 and TRBJ2-1; possible D gene TRBD2, 5 bases. The germline V and J ends were trimmed by 7 bases and 4 bases, with 17 bases remaining between them. CDR3 size: 15 residues.

This clonotype was seen many times. The chain combines TRBV20-1 with TRBJ1-5, with D unclear. CDR1 and CDR2 (germline): DFQATT, SNEGSKA (reference sequence). This CDR3 is 13 amino acids long. Trimming pared 2 bases from V and 3 bases from J, leaving 8 bases between. Here the CDR3 reads CSARLGPNQPQHF. CDR3 coding DNA: TGCAGTGCTAGATTAGGGCCCAATCAGCCCCAGCATTTT.

The chain couples TRBV10-1 to TRBJ2-7; the match to TRBD2 covers 8 bases. CDR1 WNHNN and CDR2 SYGVQD come from the germline V gene (reference sequence). The CDR3 is made up of 17 amino acids. The ends lost 10 bases at V and 3 bases at J; junction bases unmatched: 20. The CDR3 loop is CAIPDRTGGGTHYEQYF. The CDR3 nucleotides read TGCGCCATCCCGGACAGAACCGGCGGGGGGACCCACTACGAGCAGTACTTC.

This clonotype showed up many times. The chain combines TRBV2 with TRBJ2-1, with D uncertain. The V gene's germline CDR1 is SNHLY and CDR2 FYNNEI. There are 15 residues in the CDR3. Trimming pared 1 base from V and 0 bases from J, leaving 7 bases between. For the CDR3, the DNA is TGTGCCAGCAGTGAAGAAATCCACTCCTACAATGAGCAGTTCTTC. It is translated as CASSEEIHSYNEQFF. Drawing the rest from reference TRBV2 and TRBJ2-1, the complete variable domain is EPEVTQTPSHQVTQMGQEVILRCVPISNHLYFYWYRQILGQKVEFLVSFYNNEISEKSEIFDDQFSVERPDGSNFTLKIRSTKLEDSAMYFCASSEEIHSYNEQFFGPGTRLTVL.